This passage covers 30 T cell receptor beta chains from one sample sequenced in a study of T cells in Graves' hyperthyroidism and ophthalmopathy. Researchers amplified the TCR beta CDR3 regions from RNA transcripts. In the first-round RT-PCR of the TCR CDR3, the HTBI primer set was used. TCRdb re-called the multiplex PCR reads through MiXCR, storing one row per CDR3 protein. The profile shows roughly 700,000 distinct CDR3 sequences, 17% of them singletons. The source material was blood. These receptors all come from a man aged 45 to 65 with Graves' hyperthyroidism.

The J gene is TRBJ2-7, the V gene TRBV20-1, with 10 bases matching TRBD2. The CDR3 length is 17 residues. Trimming cost V 0 bases and J 2 bases; bases outside gene matches: 10. Germline CDR1 is DFQATT and CDR2 is SNEGSKA (reference sequence). The CDR3 here is CSARDPRTSGKTYEQYF. DNA of the CDR3: TGCAGTGCTAGAGATCCCCGGACTAGCGGAAAAACCTACGAGCAGTACTTC.

As for this clonotype: The junction and the germline gene differ at one end; a read error may be behind it. This chain links TRBV6-5 with TRBJ2-1; 8 bases are shared with TRBD2. Germline assignment: CDR1 MNHEY and CDR2 SVGAGI. The CDR3 is 18 amino acids. The CDR3 spells CASGYSEWRGVEYNEQFF. The CDR3 DNA reads TGTGCCAGCGGTTACTCGGAATGGCGGGGGGTAGAATACAATGAGCAGTTCTTC.

This clonotype showed up many times. The rearrangement uses TRBV7-2 and TRBJ1-2, with a tentative D call TRBD1 (5 bases). With 0 bases removed from V and 3 bases from J, the gap between germline ends came to 8 bases. Germline V CDR1 and CDR2: SGHTA, FQGNSA. The CDR3 consists of 14 residues. The CDR3 nucleotides are TGTGCCAGCAGCTTAGCCAGGGTGGACTATGGCTACACCTTC. Its translation is CASSLARVDYGYTF.

The J gene is TRBJ2-1, the V gene TRBV11-3, with TRBD1 as a possible D gene (6 bases). The CDR3 loop spans 13 amino acids. CDR1 SGHNT and CDR2 YENEEA come from the germline V gene. V lost 5 bases to trimming and J lost 5 bases, with 10 bases between them. This CDR3 reads CASSAEGDNEQFF. In DNA form, the CDR3 reads TGTGCCAGCAGCGCTGAGGGGGACAATGAGCAGTTCTTC. Full variable domain (outside the CDR3, taken from reference TRBV11-3 and TRBJ2-1): EAGVVQSPRYKIIEKKQPVAFWCNPISGHNTLYWYLQNLGQGPELLIRYENEEAVDDSQLPKDRFSAERLKGVDSTLKIQPAELGDSAVYLCASSAEGDNEQFFGPGTRLTVL.

This clonotype was observed many times. This sequence joins TRBV6-1 and TRBJ2-1, with 7 nucleotides matching TRBD2. The CDR3 has 13 amino acids. V was clipped by 5 bases and J by 5 bases; unmatched bases: 3. Germline V CDR1 and CDR2: MNHNS, SASEGT. The CDR3 reads CASSSGTNNEQFF. CDR3 nucleotide sequence: TGTGCCAGCAGTTCCGGGACTAACAATGAGCAGTTCTTC.

This clonotype was recorded many times. V and J are TRBV2 and TRBJ1-4; 7 bases agree with TRBD1. Germline CDR1 is SNHLY and CDR2 is FYNNEI. J gave up 6 bases and V 6 bases, and 7 bases lay outside the gene matches. CDR3 length: 14 amino acids. The CDR3 protein is CASSDGTVHEKLFF. CDR3 nucleotides: TGTGCCAGCAGCGACGGGACAGTCCATGAAAAACTGTTTTTT.

This clonotype occurred a few times. The chain links TRBV24-1 to TRBJ2-1; D is undetermined. V was clipped by 0 bases and J by 4 bases, with 9 bases between them. The CDR3 runs 15 residues. Germline CDR1 and CDR2: KGHDR and SFDVKD. CDR3 sequence (DNA): TGTGCCACCAGTGATTTGACGGAAAGGTACAATGAGCAGTTCTTC. This sequence encodes CATSDLTERYNEQFF.

The sample holds many counts of this clonotype. This rearrangement joins TRBV28 to TRBJ1-6; D is unclear. Trimming stripped 2 bases from V and 0 bases from J, with 17 bases between. CDR3 length: 19 amino acids. From germline, CDR1 is MDHEN and CDR2 SYDVKM. The CDR3 nucleotides read TGTGCCAGCAGTTTACGACGACGGACGCCTAGCTCCTATAATTCACCCCTCCACTTT. It translates to CASSLRRRTPSSYNSPLHF.

At least ten counts were recorded for this clonotype. The V gene is TRBV2, the J gene TRBJ2-7; TRBD1 matches at 9 bases. From germline, CDR1 is SNHLY and CDR2 FYNNEI. The CDR3 consists of 16 residues. After removal of 2 bases from V and 4 bases from J, the junction contained 9 bases not matched to a gene. In nucleotides, the CDR3 is TGTGCCAGCAGTGAAAGGATCGGGACAGGGACTTACGAGCAGTACTTC. This translates into CASSERIGTGTYEQYF.

This clonotype was counted a few times. The chain joins TRBV12-3 or TRBV12-4 to TRBJ2-1; D uncertain. Trimming removed 1 base at V and 3 bases at J, with 10 bases between. CDR3 length: 15 amino acids. CDR3 nucleotides: TGTGCCAGCAGTTTAGGAGGCGGTATCTACAATGAGCAGTTCTTC. Its translation: CASSLGGGIYNEQFF.

This clonotype was counted at least ten times. This chain connects TRBV20-1 to TRBJ2-5; tentative D call: TRBD1 (5 bases). CDR1 is DFQATT and CDR2 is SNEGSKA in the germline V gene (reference sequence). Trimming took 1 base from V and 1 from J, leaving 7 bases between them. The CDR3 totals 13 residues. The CDR3 DNA reads as TGCAGTGCTAGAGGGCAGGGCCAAGAGACCCAGTACTTC. Amino acid sequence: CSARGQGQETQYF.

This chain joins TRBV18 and TRBJ2-7; D remains ambiguous. Looked up from germline, CDR1 is KGHSH and CDR2 is LQKENI. Trimming stripped 2 bases from V and 6 bases from J, with 14 bases between. This CDR3 is 14 amino acids long. The DNA of the CDR3 is TGTGCCAGCTCACCAACCGCCAGGATGGTCGAGCAGTACTTC. Protein sequence: CASSPTARMVEQYF.

A remark on this clonotype: The germline gene is not matched at one end of the junction; a read error may be the cause. This chain connects TRBV28 to TRBJ2-1; 12 bases are a match to TRBD2. Germline V lookup: CDR1 MDHEN, CDR2 SYDVKM. The CDR3 extends over 16 amino acids. The CDR3 DNA reads as TGTGCCGGCAGTACCGGACTAGCGGGAATTCTCAATGAGCAGTTCTTC. Translation: CAGSTGLAGILNEQFF.

This clonotype was observed at least ten times. The V call is TRBV7-9, the J call TRBJ1-2, with D perhaps matching TRBD1 (6 bases). The germline V gene has CDR1 SEHNR and CDR2 FQNEAQ (reference sequence). Trimming removed 2 bases at V and 10 bases at J, with 14 bases between. CDR3 length: 13 residues. CDR3 bases: TGTGCCAGCAGCTTATGGGCAGGGGCGGACTACACCTTC. Translation gives CASSLWAGADYTF.

The gene calls are TRBV10-3 and TRBJ1-6; D may be TRBD1 (5 bases). The CDR3 sequence is 17 residues long. Germline CDR1 and CDR2: ENHRY and SYGVKD. V lost 0 bases, J lost 5 bases, and 14 bases lay in between. CDR3 loop: CAISESTHLGDNSPLHF. For the CDR3, the DNA is TGTGCCATCAGTGAGTCGACACACCTGGGGGATAATTCACCCCTCCACTTT.

This clonotype occurred many times. The V gene is TRBV19, the J gene TRBJ1-5, with D perhaps matching TRBD1 (5 bases). CDR1 and CDR2 from the germline V gene are LNHDA and SQIVND (reference sequence). The CDR3 loop spans 17 amino acids. Trimming removed 4 bases at V and 0 bases at J, with 16 bases between. The DNA for the CDR3 is TGTGCCAGTAGTAGCTCTCGACAGATTAATAGCAATCAGCCCCAGCATTTT. It yields the protein CASSSSRQINSNQPQHF.

This clonotype was observed a handful of times. A much larger clone sits a single nucleotide away, making a read error possible. The gene calls are TRBV27 and TRBJ1-1; weak D call: TRBD1 (6 bases). This CDR3 has 15 residues. Germline values: CDR1 MNHEY, CDR2 SMNVEV (reference sequence). DNA of the CDR3: TGTGCCAGCAGTCGAACGGGACACCAGAACGCTGAAGCTTTCTTT. Residues: CASSRTGHQNAEAFF.

To note about this clonotype: Since a much larger clone is just one base distant, this may be a read error. As DNA, the CDR3 is TGTGCCATCAGTGGGCAGACAGGGGTTTACATTCAGTACTTC. Translating it yields CAISGQTGVYIQYF. The V and J genes are TRBV10-3 and TRBJ2-4; 8 bases fit TRBD1. J lost 8 bases, V lost 4 bases, and 7 bases had no gene match. Per the germline V gene, CDR1 is ENHRY and CDR2 is SYGVKD. This CDR3 contains 14 residues.

This clonotype was counted at least ten times. The chain uses TRBV6-5 and TRBJ1-2, with 8 bases that match TRBD1. V gave up 0 bases and J gave up 4 bases; unmatched junction bases: 1. Germline CDR1 is MNHEY and CDR2 is SVGAGI. This CDR3 has 14 residues. CDR3 DNA sequence: TGTGCCAGCAGTTACTCCGACAGGGGCTATGGCTACACCTTC. Amino acid sequence: CASSYSDRGYGYTF.

There are many counts of this clonotype. This sequence joins TRBV11-2 and TRBJ1-1; D gene unclear. Germline assignment: CDR1 SGHAT and CDR2 FQNNGV. The V end was cut by 4 bases, the J end by 1 base, with 10 bases between. The CDR3 has 14 amino acids. CDR3 loop: CASSYDGSNTEAFF. The CDR3, as DNA: TGTGCCAGCAGCTACGACGGATCGAACACTGAAGCTTTCTTT.

Concerning this clonotype: A junction boundary mismatches the germline segment, possibly from a read error. The chain has TRBV9 and TRBJ2-1, with D tentatively TRBD1 (6 bases). CDR3 length: 14 residues. Germline V gene data show CDR1 as SGDLS and CDR2 as YYNGEE. The CDR3 reads CTSSNWDINNEQFF. CDR3 DNA: TGTACCAGCAGCAACTGGGACATTAACAATGAGCAGTTCTTC.

This clonotype appeared many times. DNA of the CDR3: TGTGCCAGTAGTATTCCAGGACTAGGAATCGACGAGCAGTACTTC. Amino acid sequence: CASSIPGLGIDEQYF. The chain has TRBV19 and TRBJ2-7; 7 bases are shared with TRBD2. This CDR3 contains 15 residues. Germline V gene lookup returns CDR1 LNHDA and CDR2 SQIVND (reference sequence). The junction had 10 bases not matched to a gene; V was cut back by 3 bases and J by 5 bases.

This clonotype was recorded many times. CDR3 sequence reads: CASSERDRGYGYTF. The CDR3, as DNA: TGTGCCAGCAGTGAAAGGGACAGGGGATATGGCTACACCTTC. V and J are TRBV2 and TRBJ1-2; 10 bases map to TRBD1. The J segment lost 5 bases and the V segment lost 2 bases, leaving 2 bases of the junction unmatched. The germline V gene encodes CDR1 SNHLY and CDR2 FYNNEI. The CDR3 is made up of 14 amino acids.

In its sample, this clonotype was seen a few times. The rearrangement links TRBV6-1 to TRBJ2-3, with 8 nucleotides matching TRBD2. The CDR3 totals 17 residues. Germline V gene sequence: CDR1 MNHNS, CDR2 SASEGT. The V segment lost 8 bases and the J segment 1 base; nucleotides outside the gene matches: 14. CDR3 sequence (DNA): TGTGCCAGCCAGTCCCGGGGGGGGGGCTGGGGCACAGATACGCAGTATTTT. This encodes CASQSRGGGWGTDTQYF.

This clonotype was detected many times. The V gene is TRBV11-1, the J gene TRBJ1-1; 7 nucleotides align to TRBD1. V trimming: 2 bases; J trimming: 5 bases; junction bases outside the gene matches: 2. The V gene's germline CDR1 is SGHAT and CDR2 FQDESV (reference sequence). This CDR3 is built from 13 residues. CDR3 sequence (DNA): TGTGCCAGCAGCTTACAACAGGGGACTGAAGCTTTCTTT. Translation gives CASSLQQGTEAFF.

This clonotype was observed a few times. The chain links TRBV20-1 to TRBJ2-2; D may be TRBD2 (6 bases). With 6 bases removed from V and 4 bases from J, the gap between germline ends came to 12 bases. The CDR3 runs to 13 residues. Germline CDR1 and CDR2: DFQATT and SNEGSKA (reference sequence). In DNA form, the CDR3 reads TGCAGTGCCTGGGACTTTTTCACCGGGGAGCTGTTTTTT. Protein product: CSAWDFFTGELFF.

The chain uses TRBV3-1 and TRBJ2-7, with 9 nucleotides matching TRBD2. Losses at the gene ends were 0 bases for V and 4 bases for J; bases not matched to a gene: 7. CDR3 size: 16 residues. CDR1 and CDR2 (germline): LGHDT, YNNKEL (reference sequence). CDR3 sequence: CASSQDLREGLYEQYF. In DNA form, the CDR3 reads TGTGCCAGCAGCCAAGATTTGCGGGAGGGCCTGTACGAGCAGTACTTC.

In its sample, this clonotype was seen many times. The CDR3 protein is CAGRTGGYNEQFF. Here the CDR3 DNA reads TGTGCCGGAAGAACAGGGGGATACAATGAGCAGTTCTTC. V and J are TRBV2 and TRBJ2-1; 8 bases line up with TRBD1. CDR1 is SNHLY, CDR2 FYNNEI, per germline. The CDR3 length is 13 residues. V dropped 11 bases and J dropped 4; count of bases not matched to a gene: 7.

In the case of this clonotype: A single base separates this from a much larger clone, so it may be a read error. The chain couples TRBV7-2 to TRBJ2-7; 11 nucleotides line up with TRBD2. The CDR3 consists of 16 residues. The germline V gene encodes CDR1 SGHTA and CDR2 FQGNSA. In DNA form, the CDR3 reads TGTGCCGGCAGCACCGCCGGGACTAGCGGAGCCTACGAGCAGTACTTC. Protein product: CAGSTAGTSGAYEQYF. Filled out from reference TRBV7-2 and TRBJ2-7, the complete variable domain reads GAGVSQSPSNKVTEKGKDVELRCDPISGHTALYWYRQSLGQGLEFLIYFQGNSAPDKSGLPSDRFSAERTGGSVSTLTIQRTQQEDSAVYLCAGSTAGTSGAYEQYFGPGTRLTVT.

The table lists this clonotype with many counts. The V call is TRBV2, the J call TRBJ2-1, with D tentatively TRBD2 (6 bases). The CDR3 is made up of 14 amino acids. Trimming pared 4 bases from V and 5 bases from J, leaving 12 bases between. Germline lookup yields CDR1 SNHLY and CDR2 FYNNEI. The CDR3 sequence is CASSVQGRNNEQFF. CDR3 coding DNA: TGTGCCAGCAGTGTGCAAGGGAGGAACAATGAGCAGTTCTTC.